This TCR beta chain was recorded in a study of Ad26.COV2.S vaccination and SARS-CoV-2 variants. This clone has a single count. Sequenced by immunoSEQ multiplex PCR; TCRdb stores in-frame clones only, minus some. The sample has fewer than 400,000 clones, around four fifths seen once. The treatment: roughly 19 received Ad26.COV2.S at low or high dose, single or two shots; five or six received placebo; per-sample allocation not given. Sampling was performed 63 days after the first vaccine or placebo injection. Adults aged 18-55 years in Boston included the donor. V shed 1 base and J 8 bases; nucleotides not matched to a gene: 2. The CDR3 has 15 residues. Germline V CDR1 and CDR2: ENHRY, SYGVKD.

The chain employs TRBV10-3 and TRBJ2-1; 13 nucleotides line up with TRBD2. Sequences were derived from peripheral blood, sampled in a trial of Ad26.COV2.S vaccine versus placebo. This receptor was obtained from a person between 18 and 60 years old who received the Ad26.COV2.S COVID-19 vaccine or a placebo. The CDR3 spells CAISELGTSGDEQFF. In DNA, the CDR3 is TGTGCCATCAGTGAGTTAGGGACTAGCGGGGATGAGCAGTTCTTC.